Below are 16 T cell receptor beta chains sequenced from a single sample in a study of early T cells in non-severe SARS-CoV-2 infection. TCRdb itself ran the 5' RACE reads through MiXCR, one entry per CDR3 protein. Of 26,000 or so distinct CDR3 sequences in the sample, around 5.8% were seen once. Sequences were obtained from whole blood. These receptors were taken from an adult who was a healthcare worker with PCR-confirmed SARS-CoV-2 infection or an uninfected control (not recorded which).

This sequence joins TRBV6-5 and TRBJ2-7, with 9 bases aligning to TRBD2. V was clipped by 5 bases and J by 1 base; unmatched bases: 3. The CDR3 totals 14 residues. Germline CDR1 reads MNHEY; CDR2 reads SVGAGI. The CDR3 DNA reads TGTGCCAGCAGTACCCTAGCGGGGTCCTACGAGCAGTACTTC. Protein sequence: CASSTLAGSYEQYF.

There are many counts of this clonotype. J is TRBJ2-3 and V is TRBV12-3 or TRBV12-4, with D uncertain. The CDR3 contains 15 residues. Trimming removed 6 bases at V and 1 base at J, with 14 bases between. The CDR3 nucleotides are TGTGCCAGCAGACCCATACAGAGTCGCACAGATACGCAGTATTTT. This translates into CASRPIQSRTDTQYF.

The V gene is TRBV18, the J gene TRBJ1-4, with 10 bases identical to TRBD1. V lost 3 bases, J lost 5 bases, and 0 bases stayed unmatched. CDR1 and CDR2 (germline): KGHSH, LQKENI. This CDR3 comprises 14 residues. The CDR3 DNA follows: TGTGCCAGCTCACCGGGACAGGGGAATGAAAAACTGTTTTTT. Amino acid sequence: CASSPGQGNEKLFF.

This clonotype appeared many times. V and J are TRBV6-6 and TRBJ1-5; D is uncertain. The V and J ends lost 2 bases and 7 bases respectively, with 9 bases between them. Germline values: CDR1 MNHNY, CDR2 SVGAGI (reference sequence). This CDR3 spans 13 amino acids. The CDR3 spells CASSYGLGQPQHF. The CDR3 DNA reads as TGTGCCAGCAGTTACGGGCTGGGGCAGCCCCAGCATTTT.

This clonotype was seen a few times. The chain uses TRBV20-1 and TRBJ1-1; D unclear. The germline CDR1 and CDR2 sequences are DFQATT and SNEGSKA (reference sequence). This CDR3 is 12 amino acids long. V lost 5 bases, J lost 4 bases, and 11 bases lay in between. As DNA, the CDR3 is TGCAGTGCTCCGAGGGATCCCACTGAAGCTTTCTTT. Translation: CSAPRDPTEAFF.

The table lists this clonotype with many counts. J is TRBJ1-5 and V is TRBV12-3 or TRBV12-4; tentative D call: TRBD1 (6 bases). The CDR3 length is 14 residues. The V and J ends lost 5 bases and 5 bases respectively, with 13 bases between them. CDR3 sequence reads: CASSPTGRDQPQHF. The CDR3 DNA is TGTGCCAGCAGTCCTACAGGGAGAGATCAGCCCCAGCATTTT.

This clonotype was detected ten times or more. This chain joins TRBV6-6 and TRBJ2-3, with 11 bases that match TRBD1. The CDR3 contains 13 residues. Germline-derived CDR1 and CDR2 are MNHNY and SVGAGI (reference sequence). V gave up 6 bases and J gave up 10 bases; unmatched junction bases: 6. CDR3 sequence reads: CASSPGTGGAQYF. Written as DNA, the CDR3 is TGTGCCAGCAGCCCCGGGACAGGGGGAGCGCAGTATTTT.

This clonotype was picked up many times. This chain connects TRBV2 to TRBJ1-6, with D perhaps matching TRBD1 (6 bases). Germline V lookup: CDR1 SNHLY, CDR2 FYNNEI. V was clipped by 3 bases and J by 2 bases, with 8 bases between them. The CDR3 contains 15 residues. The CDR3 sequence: CASSEGGPYNSPLHF. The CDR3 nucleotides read TGTGCCAGCAGTGAGGGGGGCCCCTATAATTCACCCCTCCACTTT.

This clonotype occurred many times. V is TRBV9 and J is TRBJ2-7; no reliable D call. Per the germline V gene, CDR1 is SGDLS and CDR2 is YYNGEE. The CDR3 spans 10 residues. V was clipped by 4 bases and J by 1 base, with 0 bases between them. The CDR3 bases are TGTGCCAGCAGCTCCTACGAGCAGTACTTC. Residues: CASSSYEQYF.

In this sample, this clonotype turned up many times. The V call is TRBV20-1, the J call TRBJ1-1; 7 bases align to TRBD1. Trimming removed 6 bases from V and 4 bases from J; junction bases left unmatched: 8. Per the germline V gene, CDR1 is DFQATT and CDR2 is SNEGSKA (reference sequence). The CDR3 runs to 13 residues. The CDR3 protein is CSANRGGGTEAFF. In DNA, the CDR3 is TGCAGTGCGAACAGGGGAGGGGGCACTGAAGCTTTCTTT.

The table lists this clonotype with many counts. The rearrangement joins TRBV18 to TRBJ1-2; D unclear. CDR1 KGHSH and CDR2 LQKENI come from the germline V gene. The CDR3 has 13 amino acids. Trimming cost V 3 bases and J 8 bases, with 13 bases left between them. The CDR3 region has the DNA TGTGCCAGCTCACCCCCAGGCGGGAGAGGCTACACCTTC. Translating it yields CASSPPGGRGYTF.

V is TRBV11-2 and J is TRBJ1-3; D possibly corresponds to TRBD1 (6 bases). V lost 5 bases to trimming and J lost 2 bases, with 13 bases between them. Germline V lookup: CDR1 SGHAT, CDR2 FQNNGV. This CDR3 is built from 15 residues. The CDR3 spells CASSQGQLTGNTIYF. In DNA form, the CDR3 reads TGTGCCAGCAGCCAGGGACAACTCACTGGAAACACCATATATTTT.

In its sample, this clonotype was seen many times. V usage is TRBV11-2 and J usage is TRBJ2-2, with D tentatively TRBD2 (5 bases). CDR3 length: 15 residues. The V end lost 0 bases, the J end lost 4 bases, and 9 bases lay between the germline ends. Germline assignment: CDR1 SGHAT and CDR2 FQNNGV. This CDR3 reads CASSLDRRITGELFF. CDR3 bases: TGTGCCAGCAGCTTAGATCGGAGGATCACCGGGGAGCTGTTTTTT.

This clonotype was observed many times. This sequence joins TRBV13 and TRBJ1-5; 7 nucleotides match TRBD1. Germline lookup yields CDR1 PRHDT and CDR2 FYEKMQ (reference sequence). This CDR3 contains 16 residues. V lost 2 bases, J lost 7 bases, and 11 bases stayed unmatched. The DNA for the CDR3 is TGTGCCAGCAGCTTAAGGGCGACAGGGAAAGGGCAGCCCCAGCATTTT. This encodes CASSLRATGKGQPQHF.

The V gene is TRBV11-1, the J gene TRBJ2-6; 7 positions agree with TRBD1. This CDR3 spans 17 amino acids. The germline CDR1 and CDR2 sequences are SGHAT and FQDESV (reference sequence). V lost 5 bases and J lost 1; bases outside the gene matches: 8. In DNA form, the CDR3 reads TGTGCCAGCAGCACCGGGAACAGGGGTTCTGGGGCCAACGTCCTGACTTTC. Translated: CASSTGNRGSGANVLTF.

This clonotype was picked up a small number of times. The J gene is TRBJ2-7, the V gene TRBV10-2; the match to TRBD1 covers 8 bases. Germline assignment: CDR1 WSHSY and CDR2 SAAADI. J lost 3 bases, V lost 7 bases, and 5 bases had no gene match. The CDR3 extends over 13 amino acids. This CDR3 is CASTPDRDYEQYF. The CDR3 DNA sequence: TGCGCCAGCACCCCGGACAGGGACTACGAGCAGTACTTC.